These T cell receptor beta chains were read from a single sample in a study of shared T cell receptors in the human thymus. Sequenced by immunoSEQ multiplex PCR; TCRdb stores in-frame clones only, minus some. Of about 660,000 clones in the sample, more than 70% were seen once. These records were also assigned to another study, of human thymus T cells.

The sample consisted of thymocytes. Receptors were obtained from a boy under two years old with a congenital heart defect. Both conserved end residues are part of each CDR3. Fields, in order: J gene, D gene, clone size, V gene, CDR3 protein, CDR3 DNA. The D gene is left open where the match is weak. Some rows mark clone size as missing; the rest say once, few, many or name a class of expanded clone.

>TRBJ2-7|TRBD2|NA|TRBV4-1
CASSQELAGEWSSYEQYF
TGCGCCAGCAGCCAAGAGCTAGCGGGAGAGTGGTCCTCCTACGAGCAGTACTTC
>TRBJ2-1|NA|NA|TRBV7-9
CAIPCSYNEQFF
TGTGCCATACCGTGCAGCTACAATGAGCAGTTCTTC
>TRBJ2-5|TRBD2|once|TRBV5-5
CASSLRGGETQYF
TGTGCCAGCAGCTTGCGCGGGGGGGAGACCCAGTACTTC
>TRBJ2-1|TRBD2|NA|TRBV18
CASSPTSVGGGFENEQFF
TGTGCCAGCTCACCTACCTCAGTTGGGGGAGGGTTTGAGAATGAGCAGTTCTTC
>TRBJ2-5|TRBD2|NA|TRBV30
CAWSVHGTSGTTREETQYF
TGTGCCTGGAGTGTACATGGGACTAGCGGGACTACTCGTGAAGAGACCCAGTACTTC
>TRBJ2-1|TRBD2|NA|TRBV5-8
CASSLVLAGFYNEQFF
TGTGCCAGCAGCTTGGTCCTAGCGGGGTTCTACAATGAGCAGTTCTTC
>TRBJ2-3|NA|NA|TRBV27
CASSYIRSTDTQYF
TGTGCCAGCAGTTATATCCGTAGCACAGATACGCAGTATTTT
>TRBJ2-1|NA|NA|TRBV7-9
CASSQTSSYNEQFF
TGTGCCAGCAGCCAGACTTCTTCCTACAATGAGCAGTTCTTC
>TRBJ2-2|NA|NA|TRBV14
CASSQDQSGELFF
TGTGCCAGCAGCCAAGATCAGTCCGGGGAGCTGTTTTTT
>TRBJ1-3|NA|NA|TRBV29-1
CSVLARGSGNTIYF
TGCAGCGTTCTCGCAAGGGGCTCTGGAAACACCATATATTTT
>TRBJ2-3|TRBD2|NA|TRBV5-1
CASTSLGTGAGGLRGTDTQYF
TGCGCCAGCACCTCCTTGGGGACCGGCGCGGGAGGGCTCCGGGGCACAGATACGCAGTATTTT
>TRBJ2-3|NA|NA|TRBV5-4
CASSLGYGGYTDTQYF
TGTGCCAGCAGCCTCGGGTACGGAGGATACACAGATACGCAGTATTTT
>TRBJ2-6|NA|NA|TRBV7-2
CASSLDRAGANVLTF
TGTGCCAGCAGCTTAGACAGGGCTGGGGCCAACGTCCTGACTTTC
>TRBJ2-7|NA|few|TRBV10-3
CAISDGRQGRIEQYF
TGTGCCATCAGTGACGGGAGGCAGGGGAGGATCGAGCAGTACTTC
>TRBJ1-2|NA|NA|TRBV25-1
CASSRTGPWTNYGGYTF
TGTGCCAGCAGCCGAACAGGTCCTTGGACTAACTATGGTGGCTACACCTTC
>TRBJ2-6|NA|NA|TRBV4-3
CASSPRGANVLTF
TGCGCCAGCAGCCCCCGGGGGGCCAACGTCCTGACTTTC
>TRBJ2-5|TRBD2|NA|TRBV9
CASSVEAGEETQYF
TGTGCCAGCAGCGTAGAGGCGGGGGAAGAGACCCAGTACTTC
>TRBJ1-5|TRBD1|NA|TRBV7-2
CASSFRRTGVNQPQHF
TGTGCCAGCAGCTTCCGCCGGACAGGGGTGAATCAGCCCCAGCATTTT
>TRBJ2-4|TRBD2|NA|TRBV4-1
CASSQDPQEREGISQYF
TGCGCCAGCAGCCAAGATCCCCAGGAGCGGGAGGGTATATCTCAGTACTTC
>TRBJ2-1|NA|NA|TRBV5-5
CASSLGDSQFF
TGTGCCAGCAGCTTGGGAGACTCGCAGTTCTTC
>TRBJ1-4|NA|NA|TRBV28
CASRSTGGGKLFF
TGTGCCAGCAGAAGCACGGGGGGGGGAAAACTGTTTTTT
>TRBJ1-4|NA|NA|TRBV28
CASSGTADEKLFF
TGTGCCAGCAGTGGGACTGCTGATGAAAAACTGTTTTTT
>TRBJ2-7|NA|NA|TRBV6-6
CASSWTESSYEQYF
TGTGCCAGCAGCTGGACTGAGAGCTCCTACGAGCAGTACTTC
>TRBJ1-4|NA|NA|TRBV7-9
CASSLDRRDEKLFF
TGTGCCAGCAGCTTAGACAGGAGGGATGAAAAACTGTTTTTT
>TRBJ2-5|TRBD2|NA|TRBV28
CASIRTSGLQETQYF
TGTGCCAGCATTCGGACTAGCGGACTCCAAGAGACCCAGTACTTC
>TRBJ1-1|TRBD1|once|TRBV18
CASSPPDRPHKSLNTEAFF
TGTGCCAGCTCACCACCGGACAGGCCCCATAAGAGCTTGAACACTGAAGCTTTCTTT
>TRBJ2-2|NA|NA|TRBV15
CATSRVLAGLAGELFF
TGTGCCACCAGCAGAGTATTGGCGGGGTTGGCCGGGGAGCTGTTTTTT
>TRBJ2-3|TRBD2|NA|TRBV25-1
CASGLAGDTDTQYF
TGTGCCAGTGGATTAGCGGGGGACACGGATACGCAGTATTTT
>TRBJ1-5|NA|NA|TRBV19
CASSIGHPNQPQHF
TGTGCCAGTAGTATAGGGCATCCCAATCAGCCCCAGCATTTT
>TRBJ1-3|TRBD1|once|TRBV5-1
CASSFLGQEVSSGNTIYF
TGCGCCAGCAGCTTTTTAGGACAGGAGGTTAGCTCTGGAAACACCATATATTTT
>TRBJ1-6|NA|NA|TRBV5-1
CASSLTWDTHNSPLHF
TGCGCCAGCAGCTTGACCTGGGACACTCATAATTCACCCCTCCACTTT
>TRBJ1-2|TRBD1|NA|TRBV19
CASNVRDRGLGYTF
TGTGCCAGTAACGTCCGGGACAGGGGGCTTGGCTACACCTTC
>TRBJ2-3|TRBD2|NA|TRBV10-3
CAISESREADTQYF
TGTGCCATCAGTGAGTCACGGGAGGCAGATACGCAGTATTTT
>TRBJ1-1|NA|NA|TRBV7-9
CASSLVWTENTEAFF
TGTGCCAGCAGCTTAGTTTGGACAGAGAACACTGAAGCTTTCTTT
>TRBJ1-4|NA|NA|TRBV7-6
CASSPRGGRVDEKLFF
TGTGCCAGCAGCCCAAGAGGGGGAAGGGTTGATGAAAAACTGTTTTTT
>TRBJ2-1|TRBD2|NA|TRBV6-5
CASSTGLGLYNEQFF
TGTGCCAGCAGCACCGGACTAGGCCTTTACAATGAGCAGTTCTTC
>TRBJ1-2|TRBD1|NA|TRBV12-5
CASGSGGTGNTF
TGTGCTAGTGGTTCGGGGGGGACAGGGAACACCTTC
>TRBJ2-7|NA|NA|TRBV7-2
CASSLAAGSKGGEQYF
TGTGCCAGCAGCTTAGCCGCGGGATCGAAGGGGGGGGAGCAGTACTTC
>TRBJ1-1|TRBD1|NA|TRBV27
CASALRGQGRWNTEAFF
TGTGCCAGCGCCTTGAGGGGACAGGGGAGATGGAACACTGAAGCTTTCTTT
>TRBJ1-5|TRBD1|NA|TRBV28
CASRPGTGADLDQPQHF
TGTGCCAGCAGACCTGGGACAGGGGCGGATTTGGATCAGCCCCAGCATTTT